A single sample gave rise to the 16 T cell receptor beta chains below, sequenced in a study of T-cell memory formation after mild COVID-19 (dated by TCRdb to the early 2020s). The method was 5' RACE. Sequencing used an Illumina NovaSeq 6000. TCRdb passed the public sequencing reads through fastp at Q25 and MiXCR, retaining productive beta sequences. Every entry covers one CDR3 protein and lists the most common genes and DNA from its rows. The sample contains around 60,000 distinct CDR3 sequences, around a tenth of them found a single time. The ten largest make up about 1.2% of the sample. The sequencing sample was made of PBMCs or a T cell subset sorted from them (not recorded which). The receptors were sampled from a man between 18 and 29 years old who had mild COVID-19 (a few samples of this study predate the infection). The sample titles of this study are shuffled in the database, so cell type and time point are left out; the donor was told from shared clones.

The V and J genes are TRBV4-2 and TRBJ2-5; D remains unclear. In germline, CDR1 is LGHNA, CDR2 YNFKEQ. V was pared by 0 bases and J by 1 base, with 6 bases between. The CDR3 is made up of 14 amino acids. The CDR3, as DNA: TGTGCCAGCAGCCAAGAAGGGCCCCAAGAGACCCAGTACTTC. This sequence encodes CASSQEGPQETQYF.

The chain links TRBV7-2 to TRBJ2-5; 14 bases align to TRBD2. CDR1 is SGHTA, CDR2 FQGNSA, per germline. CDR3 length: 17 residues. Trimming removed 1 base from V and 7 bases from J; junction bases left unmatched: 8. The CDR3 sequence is CASSLGGLAGAGGTQYF. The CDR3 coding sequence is TGTGCCAGCAGCTTAGGGGGACTAGCGGGGGCCGGAGGGACCCAGTACTTC.

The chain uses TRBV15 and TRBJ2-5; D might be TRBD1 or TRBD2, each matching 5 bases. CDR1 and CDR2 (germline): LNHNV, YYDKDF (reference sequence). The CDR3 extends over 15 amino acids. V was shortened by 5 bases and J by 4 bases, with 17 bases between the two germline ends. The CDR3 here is CATSATRGLGETQYF. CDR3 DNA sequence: TGTGCCACCAGCGCTACTAGGGGCCTAGGAGAGACCCAGTACTTC. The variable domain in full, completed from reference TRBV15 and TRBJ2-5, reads DAMVIQNPRYQVTQFGKPVTLSCSQTLNHNVMYWYQQKSSQAPKLLFHYYDKDFNNEADTPDNFQSRRPNTSFCFLDIRSPGLGDTAMYLCATSATRGLGETQYFGPGTRLLVL.

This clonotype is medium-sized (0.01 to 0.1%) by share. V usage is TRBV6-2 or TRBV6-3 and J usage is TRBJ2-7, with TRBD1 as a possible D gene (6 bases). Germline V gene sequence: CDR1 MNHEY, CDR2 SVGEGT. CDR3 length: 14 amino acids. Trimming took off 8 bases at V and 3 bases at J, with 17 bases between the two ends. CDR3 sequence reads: CASEQQGRGYEQYF. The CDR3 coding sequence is TGTGCCAGCGAGCAACAGGGCCGTGGCTACGAGCAGTACTTC.

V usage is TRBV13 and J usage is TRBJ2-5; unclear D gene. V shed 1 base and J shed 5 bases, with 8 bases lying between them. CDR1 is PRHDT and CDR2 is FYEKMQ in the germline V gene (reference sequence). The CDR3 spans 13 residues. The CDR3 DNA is TGTGCCAGCAGCTTAGCTGGGTCGGAGACCCAGTACTTC. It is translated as CASSLAGSETQYF.

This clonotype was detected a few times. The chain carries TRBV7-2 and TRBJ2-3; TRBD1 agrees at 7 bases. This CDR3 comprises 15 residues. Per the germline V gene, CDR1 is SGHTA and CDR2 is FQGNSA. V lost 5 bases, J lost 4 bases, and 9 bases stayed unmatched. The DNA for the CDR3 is TGTGCCAGCAGCCGTCAGACAGGGATCGCAGATACGCAGTATTTT. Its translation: CASSRQTGIADTQYF. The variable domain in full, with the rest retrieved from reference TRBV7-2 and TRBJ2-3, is GAGVSQSPSNKVTEKGKDVELRCDPISGHTALYWYRQSLGQGLEFLIYFQGNSAPDKSGLPSDRFSAERTGGSVSTLTIQRTQQEDSAVYLCASSRQTGIADTQYFGPGTRLTVL.

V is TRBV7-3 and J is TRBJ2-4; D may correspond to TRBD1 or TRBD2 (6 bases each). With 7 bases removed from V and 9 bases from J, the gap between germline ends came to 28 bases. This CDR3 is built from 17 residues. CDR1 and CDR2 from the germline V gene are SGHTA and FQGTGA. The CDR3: CASTLDSEVAGGGIQYF. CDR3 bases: TGTGCCAGCACCCTAGATTCGGAGGTCGCTGGAGGGGGCATTCAGTACTTC.

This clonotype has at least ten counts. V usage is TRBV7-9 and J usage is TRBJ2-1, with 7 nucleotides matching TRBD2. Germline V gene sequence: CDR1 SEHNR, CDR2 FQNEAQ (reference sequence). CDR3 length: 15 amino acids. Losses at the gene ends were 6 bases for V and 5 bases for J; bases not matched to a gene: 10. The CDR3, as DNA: TGTGCCAGCAGGCTCGTCCGCGGGGGAAACAATGAGCAGTTCTTC. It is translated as CASRLVRGGNNEQFF.

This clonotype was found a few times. This CDR3 is CASSLQGAKMQPQHF. DNA for the CDR3: TGTGCCAGCAGCCTACAGGGGGCGAAAATGCAGCCCCAGCATTTT. The genes are TRBV7-2 and TRBJ1-5, with 9 bases identical to TRBD1. The CDR3 runs 15 residues. Trimming took 5 bases from V and 7 from J; bases not matched to a gene: 9. Per the germline V gene, CDR1 is SGHTA and CDR2 is FQGNSA.

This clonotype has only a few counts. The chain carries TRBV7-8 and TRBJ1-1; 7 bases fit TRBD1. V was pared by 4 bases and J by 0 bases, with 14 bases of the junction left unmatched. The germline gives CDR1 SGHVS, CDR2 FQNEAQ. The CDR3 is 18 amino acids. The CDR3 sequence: CASSSRFGTVLMNTEAFF. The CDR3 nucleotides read TGTGCCAGCAGCTCGAGGTTCGGGACAGTCCTCATGAACACTGAAGCTTTCTTT.

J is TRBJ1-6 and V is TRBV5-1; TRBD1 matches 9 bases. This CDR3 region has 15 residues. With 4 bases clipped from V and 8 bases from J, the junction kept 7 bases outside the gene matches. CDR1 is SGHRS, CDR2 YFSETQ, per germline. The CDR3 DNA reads TGCGCCAGCAGCGTACAGGGGGCGATAGATTCACCCCTCCACTTT. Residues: CASSVQGAIDSPLHF.

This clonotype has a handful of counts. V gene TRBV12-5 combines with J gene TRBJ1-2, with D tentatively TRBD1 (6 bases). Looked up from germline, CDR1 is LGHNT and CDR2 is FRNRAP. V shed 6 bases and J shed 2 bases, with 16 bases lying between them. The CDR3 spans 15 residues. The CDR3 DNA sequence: TGTGCTAGTGGCCGAGGACAGACCTCCAACTATGGCTACACCTTC. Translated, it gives CASGRGQTSNYGYTF.

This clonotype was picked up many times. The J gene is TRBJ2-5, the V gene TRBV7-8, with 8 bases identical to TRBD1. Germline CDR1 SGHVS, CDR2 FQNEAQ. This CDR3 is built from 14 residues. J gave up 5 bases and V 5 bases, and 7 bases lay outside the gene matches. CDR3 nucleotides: TGTGCCAGCAGCATGTGGACAGGGCTGGAGACCCAGTACTTC. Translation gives CASSMWTGLETQYF.

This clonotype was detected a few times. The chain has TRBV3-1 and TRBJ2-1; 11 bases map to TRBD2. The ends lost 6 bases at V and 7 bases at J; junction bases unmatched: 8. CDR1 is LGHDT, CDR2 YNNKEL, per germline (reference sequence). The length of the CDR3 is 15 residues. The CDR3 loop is CASSFSGGVMNEQFF. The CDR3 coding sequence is TGTGCCAGCAGTTTTAGCGGGGGGGTTATGAATGAGCAGTTCTTC.

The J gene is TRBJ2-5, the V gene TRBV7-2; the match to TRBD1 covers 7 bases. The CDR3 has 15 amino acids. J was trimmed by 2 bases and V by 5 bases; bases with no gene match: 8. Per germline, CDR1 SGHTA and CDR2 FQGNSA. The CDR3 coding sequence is TGTGCCAGCAGCCCCCGGAAGGGACAGCAAGAGACCCAGTACTTC. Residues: CASSPRKGQQETQYF. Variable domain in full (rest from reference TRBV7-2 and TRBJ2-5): GAGVSQSPSNKVTEKGKDVELRCDPISGHTALYWYRQSLGQGLEFLIYFQGNSAPDKSGLPSDRFSAERTGGSVSTLTIQRTQQEDSAVYLCASSPRKGQQETQYFGPGTRLLVL.

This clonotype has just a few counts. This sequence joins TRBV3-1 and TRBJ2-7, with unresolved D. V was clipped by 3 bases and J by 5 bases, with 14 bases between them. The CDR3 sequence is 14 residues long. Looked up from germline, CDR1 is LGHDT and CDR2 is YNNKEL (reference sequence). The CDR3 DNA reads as TGTGCCAGCAGCCACCTGCGACAAGAGCACGAGCAGTACTTC. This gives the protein CASSHLRQEHEQYF.